The 10 T cell receptor beta chains below come from one sample, sequenced in a study of blood T cell repertoires in COVID-19. Using immunoSEQ multiplex PCR, the repertoire was profiled, and TCRdb retains in-frame clones only, with some absent. The data hold 45,000 to 50,000 clones, with about 88% observed a single time. Sequencing was done on a sample of peripheral blood. The receptors stem from a man in his fifties or sixties with active COVID-19.

The rearrangement joins TRBV9 to TRBJ2-2; 12 nucleotides line up with TRBD2. Germline lookup yields CDR1 SGDLS and CDR2 YYNGEE. V lost 0 bases and J lost 3; bases outside the gene matches: 3. CDR3 size: 17 residues. In DNA form, the CDR3 reads TGTGCCAGCAGCGTAGGACTAGCGGGAGCTTACACCGGGGAGCTGTTTTTT. It specifies CASSVGLAGAYTGELFF. The entire variable domain, with the rest obtained from reference TRBV9 and TRBJ2-2, is as follows: DSGVTQTPKHLITATGQRVTLRCSPRSGDLSVYWYQQSLDQGLQFLIQYYNGEERAKGNILERFSAQQFPDLHSELNLSSLELGDSALYFCASSVGLAGAYTGELFFGEGSRLTVL.

This clone was found a few times. The CDR3 DNA reads TGTGCCAGTAGTATGGCACTAGCGGGGGGGACCGGGGAGCTGTTTTTT. Translated: CASSMALAGGTGELFF. The chain combines TRBV19 with TRBJ2-2; 13 bases match TRBD2. Germline V gene lookup returns CDR1 LNHDA and CDR2 SQIVND (reference sequence). Trimming cost V 3 bases and J 5 bases; bases outside gene matches: 3. This CDR3 has 16 residues. Complete variable domain (other parts from reference TRBV19 and TRBJ2-2): DGGITQSPKYLFRKEGQNVTLSCEQNLNHDAMYWYRQDPGQGLRLIYYSQIVNDFQKGDIAEGYSVSREKKESFPLTVTSAQKNPTAFYLCASSMALAGGTGELFFGEGSRLTVL.

The rearrangement uses TRBV24-1 and TRBJ2-1, with TRBD2 as a possible D gene (6 bases). This CDR3 is built from 15 residues. Trimming pared 3 bases from V and 7 bases from J, leaving 15 bases between. Germline CDR1 KGHDR, CDR2 SFDVKD. The CDR3 coding sequence is TGTGCCACCAGTGATGGAGGTTGGAGGGAAAATGAGCAGTTCTTC. It translates to CATSDGGWRENEQFF.

CDR3 in amino acids: CASSPVRVNTGELFF. The CDR3 DNA sequence: TGTGCCAGCAGCCCGGTGAGGGTGAACACCGGGGAGCTGTTTTTT. The V and J genes are TRBV7-8 and TRBJ2-2; tentatively, D is TRBD2 (5 bases). V was shortened by 5 bases and J by 1 base, with 11 bases between the two germline ends. The CDR3 is 15 residues long. Germline CDR1 reads SGHVS; CDR2 reads FQNEAQ.

The V call is TRBV15, the J call TRBJ1-2; 8 bases fit TRBD1. Germline V gene data show CDR1 as LNHNV and CDR2 as YYDKDF (reference sequence). This CDR3 comprises 14 residues. With V trimmed by 3 bases and J by 5 bases, 5 bases remained unmatched. The CDR3 spells CATSRDRVRYGYTF. The CDR3 bases are TGTGCCACCAGCAGGGACAGGGTTAGATATGGCTACACCTTC.

This clone was counted between two and nine times. This chain links TRBV7-2 with TRBJ2-7, with TRBD2 matching 8 bases. CDR1 and CDR2 from the germline V gene are SGHTA and FQGNSA. V trimming: 2 bases; J trimming: 4 bases; junction bases outside the gene matches: 7. This CDR3 has 15 amino acids. CDR3: CASSLTNGRGYEQYF. CDR3 bases: TGTGCCAGCAGCTTAACAAACGGGAGGGGGTACGAGCAGTACTTC. The variable domain in full, completed from reference TRBV7-2 and TRBJ2-7, reads GAGVSQSPSNKVTEKGKDVELRCDPISGHTALYWYRQSLGQGLEFLIYFQGNSAPDKSGLPSDRFSAERTGGSVSTLTIQRTQQEDSAVYLCASSLTNGRGYEQYFGPGTRLTVT.

The chain uses TRBV7-9 and TRBJ2-1; D is uncertain. The V gene's germline CDR1 is SEHNR and CDR2 FQNEAQ (reference sequence). CDR3 length: 14 residues. V was pared by 0 bases and J by 2 bases, with 5 bases between. CDR3 in DNA: TGTGCCAGCAGCTTAGCCCGTCCCTACAATGAGCAGTTCTTC. Protein: CASSLARPYNEQFF.

The rearrangement uses TRBV2 and TRBJ1-1, with unresolved D. Germline assignment: CDR1 SNHLY and CDR2 FYNNEI. This CDR3 region has 13 residues. Trimming left V 7 bases short and J 6 bases short, with 15 bases between. This chain's CDR3 is CASIWESSAEAFF. In DNA form, the CDR3 reads TGTGCCAGCATCTGGGAGTCTAGCGCTGAAGCTTTCTTT.

This clone came up once. The chain joins TRBV27 to TRBJ1-1; the match to TRBD1 covers 10 bases. Trimming cost V 7 bases and J 2 bases; bases outside gene matches: 4. CDR1 MNHEY and CDR2 SMNVEV come from the germline V gene (reference sequence). The CDR3 sequence is 14 residues long. The CDR3 spells CASIGTGENTEAFF. The DNA for the CDR3 is TGTGCCAGCATCGGGACAGGGGAAAACACTGAAGCTTTCTTT.

V is TRBV5-1 and J is TRBJ2-1; no reliable D call. Deletions cut 4 bases from V and 1 base from J, with 6 bases between. Per germline, CDR1 SGHRS and CDR2 YFSETQ. The CDR3 extends over 13 amino acids. The CDR3 region has the DNA TGCGCCAGCAGCACCCGGTCCTACAATGAGCAGTTCTTC. This sequence encodes CASSTRSYNEQFF.